This T cell receptor beta chain appears in the sequencing data of a study of neurological immune-mediated disorders. The authors produced cDNA by 5'RACE using 10-nucleotide random UMIs. MiXCR, run by TCRdb on the 5' RACE reads, gives a single entry per CDR3 protein. The data contain about 53,000 distinct CDR3 sequences, roughly 8.3% of them seen just once; the ten biggest clones take up roughly 2%. Sample time point: longitudinal time-point 3. The controls, all healthy individuals, were blood bank volunteers in Maryland, USA. Unsorted libraries used 2 million PBMCs kept at -80 degrees C. Study-wide points: The highest TCR clonal expansion occurred in HTLV-1-associated myelopathy; multiple sclerosis fell below healthy controls.

This clonotype was observed at least ten times. Its antigen remains unidentified. The sequenced material came from PBMCs. This TCR derives from a woman between 40 and 50 years old in good health.

The CDR3 sequence: CASSYDGVSSYEQYF. The CDR3 DNA is TGTGCCAGCAGCTACGACGGGGTTAGCTCCTACGAGCAGTACTTC. This chain links TRBV6-5 with TRBJ2-7, with TRBD2 as a possible D gene (5 bases). Germline CDR1 and CDR2: MNHEY and SVGAGI. CDR3 length: 15 amino acids. Between the trimmed V and J ends, which lost 6 bases and 0 bases, there was a span of 15 bases.